These 30 T cell receptor beta chains originate from one sample sequenced in a study of blood T cells in healthy people across ages. The authors ran a second PCR of roughly 7 to 11 cycles using a sample-barcoded 5' primer and a J-beta primer mix. Each CDR3 protein is one row after TCRdb ran MiXCR on the 5' RACE reads. This table holds approximately 700,000 distinct CDR3 sequences, about 30% found once. Sequenced material: blood. These receptor sequences come from a woman aged 80 or older in good health.

This clonotype was observed a single time. One end of the junction is discordant with germline, which a read error may explain. The chain combines TRBV30 with TRBJ1-5; no clear D. Per the germline V gene, CDR1 is GTSNPN and CDR2 is SVGIG (reference sequence). This CDR3 is 15 amino acids long. The DNA for the CDR3 is TGTGCCCGGAGTGTAGGGTACAGATCCAATCAGCCCCAGCATTTT. Translated: CARSVGYRSNQPQHF.

This clonotype was seen ten or more times. This chain links TRBV10-3 with TRBJ1-5; TRBD1 might be the D (5 bases). The germline V and J ends were trimmed by 2 bases and 2 bases, with 7 bases remaining between them. Germline CDR1 is ENHRY and CDR2 is SYGVKD. The CDR3 is 14 residues long. CDR3 DNA sequence: TGTGCCATCAGTGAGACAGGCGGCAATCAGCCCCAGCATTTT. It encodes CAISETGGNQPQHF.

This clonotype has ten or more counts. The chain couples TRBV5-6 to TRBJ1-1, with D unclear. Germline V CDR1 and CDR2: SGHDT, YYEEEE. The CDR3 totals 15 residues. The V and J ends lost 0 bases and 0 bases respectively, with 9 bases between them. DNA of the CDR3: TGTGCCAGCAGCTTGGAAGGGTTGATGAACACTGAAGCTTTCTTT. It codes for CASSLEGLMNTEAFF.

This rearrangement joins TRBV14 to TRBJ2-7; TRBD2 aligns across 10 bases. Germline CDR1 reads SGHDN; CDR2 reads FVKESK. V was clipped by 1 base and J by 0 bases; unmatched bases: 9. This CDR3 is built from 18 residues. The CDR3 DNA is TGTGCCAGCAGCCAAGGGGCTAGCGGGGGCTCCTACTCCTACGAGCAGTACTTC. It yields the protein CASSQGASGGSYSYEQYF.

As regards this clonotype: One end of the junction does not line up with germline, which may come from a read error. The chain links TRBV7-2 to TRBJ2-7; TRBD2 agrees at 7 bases. The end of the DNA fits TRBJ2-5 better, so the J call may be wrong. In germline, CDR1 is SGHTA, CDR2 FQGNSA. This CDR3 contains 12 residues. The CDR3 loop reads CAISGGGETQYF. The CDR3 DNA follows: TGTGCCATCAGCGGCGGGGGAGAGACCCAGTACTTC.

The chain has TRBV20-1 and TRBJ1-6, with a possible D match to TRBD1 (5 bases). CDR3 length: 12 amino acids. Trimming removed 6 bases from V and 11 bases from J, with 14 bases in between. Per germline, CDR1 DFQATT and CDR2 SNEGSKA (reference sequence). As DNA, the CDR3 is TGCAGTGCACGGGACCGGGTTGCACCCCTCCACTTT. Amino acids: CSARDRVAPLHF.

The sample holds many counts of this clonotype. J is TRBJ2-7 and V is TRBV7-9; 8 bases map to TRBD2. V trimming: 5 bases; J trimming: 3 bases; junction bases outside the gene matches: 6. Germline CDR1 and CDR2: SEHNR and FQNEAQ (reference sequence). The CDR3 is 14 residues long. In nucleotides, the CDR3 is TGTGCCAGCAGCACGTTGGCGGGGGGCTACGAGCAGTACTTC. It encodes CASSTLAGGYEQYF.

In this sample, this clonotype turned up a few times. V and J are TRBV5-1 and TRBJ1-1; TRBD1 might be the D (6 bases). V gave up 0 bases and J gave up 6 bases, with 12 bases separating them. From germline, CDR1 is SGHRS and CDR2 YFSETQ. CDR3 length equals 14 residues. The CDR3 reads CASSLGREGAEAFF. The CDR3 region has the DNA TGCGCCAGCAGCTTGGGCAGGGAGGGGGCTGAAGCTTTCTTT.

Notes on this clonotype: One junction end does not reproduce the germline sequence, and a read error may be involved. The chain links TRBV5-5 to TRBJ1-4; TRBD1 might be the D (5 bases). The CDR3 is made up of 15 amino acids. Germline CDR1 is SGHKS and CDR2 is YYEKEE (reference sequence). CDR3 sequence reads: CASAASGTYNKKLFF. CDR3 nucleotides: TGTGCCAGCGCCGCCTCCGGGACTTATAATAAAAAACTGTTTTTT.

The table lists this clonotype with many counts. V gene TRBV12-3 or TRBV12-4 combines with J gene TRBJ2-1; 9 bases are shared with TRBD2. The junction had 6 bases not matched to a gene; V was cut back by 2 bases and J by 7 bases. This CDR3 spans 15 amino acids. The CDR3 protein is CASSLLGGGANEQFF. The CDR3 DNA follows: TGTGCCAGCAGTTTATTGGGCGGGGGGGCGAATGAGCAGTTCTTC.

This clonotype was seen just once. The chain has TRBV9 and TRBJ2-6; the D is unclear. The CDR3 length is 9 residues. Germline CDR1 and CDR2: SGDLS and YYNGEE. With 1 base removed from V and 18 bases from J, the gap between germline ends came to 5 bases. CDR3 sequence reads: CASSVRPTF. The DNA of the CDR3 is TGTGCCAGCAGCGTAAGACCGACTTTC.

This clonotype was seen ten or more times. This chain joins TRBV18 and TRBJ1-4; no definite D call. This CDR3 is built from 14 residues. Germline V CDR1 and CDR2: KGHSH, LQKENI. Trimming removed 6 bases at V and 7 bases at J, with 15 bases between. The DNA for the CDR3 is TGTGCCAGCTCCCCCGGCCCGGGTGGTGAAAAACTGTTTTTT. Translation: CASSPGPGGEKLFF. The full variable domain, rest sourced from reference TRBV18 and TRBJ1-4, is NAGVMQNPRHLVRRRGQEARLRCSPMKGHSHVYWYRQLPEEGLKFMVYLQKENIIDESGMPKERFSAEFPKEGPSILRIQQVVRGDSAAYFCASSPGPGGEKLFFGSGTQLSVL.

The sample holds many counts of this clonotype. The V and J genes are TRBV19 and TRBJ1-2, with a possible D match to TRBD1 (6 bases). V lost 7 bases and J lost 5, with 17 bases in between. CDR1 LNHDA and CDR2 SQIVND come from the germline V gene (reference sequence). CDR3 length: 14 residues. CDR3 loop: CASTTGGARYGYTF. The DNA of the CDR3 is TGTGCCAGTACCACCGGGGGGGCGAGGTATGGCTACACCTTC.

Only a few counts were recorded for this clonotype. A read error is possible here, since a much larger clone lies one base away. The J gene is TRBJ1-1, the V gene TRBV24-1; D is ambiguous. The V gene's germline CDR1 is KGHDR and CDR2 SFDVKD. The CDR3 is 13 amino acids. As DNA, the CDR3 is TGTACCACCACCGCATCCGGGAACACTGAAGCTTTCTTT. Its protein product is CTTTASGNTEAFF.

This clonotype has at least ten counts. The V and J genes are TRBV5-1 and TRBJ2-1; 7 bases are shared with TRBD1. After removal of 6 bases from V and 5 bases from J, the junction contained 2 bases not matched to a gene. The germline V gene encodes CDR1 SGHRS and CDR2 YFSETQ. CDR3 length: 12 amino acids. The CDR3 DNA reads as TGCGCCAGCAACAGGGGAGACAATGAGCAGTTCTTC. It specifies CASNRGDNEQFF.

This clonotype has a single count. V gene TRBV3-1 combines with J gene TRBJ2-2; no clear D. Germline CDR1 and CDR2: LGHDT and YNNKEL (reference sequence). V lost 2 bases, J lost 4 bases, and 8 bases lay in between. The CDR3 runs to 14 residues. In DNA, the CDR3 is TGTGCCAGCAGCCAATCCGTGCTCACCGGGGAGCTGTTTTTT. It yields the protein CASSQSVLTGELFF.

This clonotype was detected many times. The V and J genes are TRBV7-2 and TRBJ2-5; D might be TRBD2 (7 bases). The CDR3 sequence is 16 residues long. Germline values: CDR1 SGHTA, CDR2 FQGNSA. Trimming removed 1 base from V and 5 bases from J, with 17 bases in between. Written as DNA, the CDR3 is TGTGCCAGCAGCTTAGTAGGCGGGGGCGTGTTGGAGACCCAGTACTTC. Its protein product is CASSLVGGGVLETQYF.

V gene TRBV20-1 combines with J gene TRBJ2-5, with D tentatively TRBD1 (6 bases). The CDR3 spans 13 residues. V lost 0 bases to trimming and J lost 11 bases, with 16 bases between them. CDR1 and CDR2 (germline): DFQATT, SNEGSKA (reference sequence). CDR3 DNA sequence: TGCAGTGCTAGAGATCACAGGGTAAATGAGCAGTACTTC. Translation gives CSARDHRVNEQYF.

This clonotype was detected ten times or more. V gene TRBV5-4 combines with J gene TRBJ2-7; 12 positions match TRBD1. The CDR3 length is 15 residues. V gave up 4 bases and J gave up 7 bases; unmatched junction bases: 9. The germline CDR1 and CDR2 sequences are SGHNT and YYREEE (reference sequence). The CDR3 nucleotides are TGTGCCAGCAGCCCGCCGGGACAGGGGGCGGGAGAGCAGTACTTC. Its protein product is CASSPPGQGAGEQYF.

The V and J genes are TRBV20-1 and TRBJ2-7; D is possibly TRBD2 (5 bases). Trimming removed 4 bases from V and 0 bases from J, with 16 bases in between. Per the germline V gene, CDR1 is DFQATT and CDR2 is SNEGSKA (reference sequence). The CDR3 loop spans 15 amino acids. The CDR3 region is CSAIKPSGLSYEQYF. The CDR3 DNA reads TGCAGTGCTATCAAACCGAGCGGCCTCTCCTACGAGCAGTACTTC.

This clonotype has ten or more counts. J is TRBJ2-5 and V is TRBV6-2 or TRBV6-3, with D uncertain. Germline V gene lookup returns CDR1 MNHEY and CDR2 SVGEGT. This CDR3 is built from 12 residues. V was shortened by 6 bases and J by 4 bases, with 9 bases between the two germline ends. The CDR3 DNA sequence: TGTGCCAGCAGATGGAGCAGAGAGACCCAGTACTTC. Residues: CASRWSRETQYF.

This clonotype appeared once. CDR3 loop: CASSRDASSSYNEQFF. Written as DNA, the CDR3 is TGTGCCAGCAGCCGGGACGCTAGCAGCTCCTACAATGAGCAGTTCTTC. The chain uses TRBV5-4 and TRBJ2-1; D may be TRBD1 or TRBD2 (5 bases each). The ends were cut back, 4 bases at V and 0 bases at J, with 14 bases in the middle. There are 16 residues in the CDR3. The germline CDR1 and CDR2 sequences are SGHNT and YYREEE (reference sequence).

This clonotype was observed many times. This sequence joins TRBV4-2 and TRBJ2-5; TRBD2 agrees at 7 bases. From germline, CDR1 is LGHNA and CDR2 YNFKEQ. CDR3 length: 19 amino acids. V shed 1 base, J shed 8 bases, and the junction held 22 bases outside the gene matches. DNA of the CDR3: TGTGCCAGCAGCCAAGTTCTCAGCCCCTCCAGCGGGGTCAAGAGAACCCAGTACTTC. Translating it yields CASSQVLSPSSGVKRTQYF.

Concerning this clonotype: A read error may explain this, as a much larger clone is one base away. V gene TRBV5-1 combines with J gene TRBJ2-5, with D unresolved. The CDR3 is 15 residues long. Germline loops: CDR1 SGHRS, CDR2 YFSETQ. The CDR3 region has the DNA TGCGCCAGCAGCTTGGCACCTACGGTCGGAGAGGCCCAGTACTTC. The encoded protein is CASSLAPTVGEAQYF. The whole variable domain, remainder taken from reference TRBV5-1 and TRBJ2-5, is KAGVTQTPRYLIKTRGQQVTLSCSPISGHRSVSWYQQTPGQGLQFLFEYFSETQRNKGNFPGRFSGRQFSNSRSEMNVSTLELGDSALYLCASSLAPTVGEAQYFGPGTRLLVL.

This clonotype was found many times. J is TRBJ2-1 and V is TRBV5-1; D possibly corresponds to TRBD1 (7 bases). Between the trimmed V and J ends, which lost 3 bases and 2 bases, there was a span of 24 bases. The CDR3 is 19 amino acids. The germline V gene has CDR1 SGHRS and CDR2 YFSETQ. The CDR3: CASSSPAGPGTVAYNEQFF. The CDR3 bases are TGCGCCAGCAGCTCACCGGCGGGGCCCGGGACAGTTGCCTACAATGAGCAGTTCTTC.

This clonotype has more than one count but fewer than ten. The J gene is TRBJ1-4, the V gene TRBV27, with a possible D match to TRBD1 (6 bases). Germline V CDR1 and CDR2: MNHEY, SMNVEV (reference sequence). The CDR3 covers 15 residues. The V end lost 6 bases, the J end lost 6 bases, and 17 bases lay between the germline ends. The CDR3 nucleotides are TGTGCCAGCAGACGGGGGGCGGGGGGCTATGAAAAACTGTTTTTT. It encodes CASRRGAGGYEKLFF.

In regard to this clonotype: A much larger clone differs by one base, so this may be a read error. The chain is built from TRBV28 and TRBJ2-1; weak D call: TRBD1 (5 bases). CDR1 is MDHEN, CDR2 SYDVKM, per germline. The CDR3 contains 14 residues. V was cut by 3 bases and J by 10 bases, with 16 bases left in between. This CDR3 is CASSLPQNRGEQFF. The CDR3 DNA sequence: TGTGCCAGCAGTTTGCCCCAAAATAGGGGAGAGCAGTTCTTC.

This clonotype was seen at least ten times. The chain combines TRBV7-6 with TRBJ1-6, with a weak D call TRBD1 (5 bases). Germline V gene sequence: CDR1 SGHVS, CDR2 FNYEAQ. The CDR3 runs to 15 residues. With 1 base removed from V and 8 bases from J, the gap between germline ends came to 12 bases. In DNA, the CDR3 is TGTGCCAGCAGCTTAGGAACCGGGGCCTATTCACCCCTCCACTTT. Its protein is CASSLGTGAYSPLHF.

This clonotype was counted only a few times. The chain uses TRBV10-3 and TRBJ2-1; TRBD1 aligns across 7 bases. Germline V gene lookup returns CDR1 ENHRY and CDR2 SYGVKD. The CDR3 runs 12 residues. The junction had 2 bases not matched to a gene; V was cut back by 2 bases and J by 10 bases. The CDR3 sequence: CAISEPDREQFF. In DNA form, the CDR3 reads TGTGCCATCAGTGAGCCGGACAGGGAGCAGTTCTTC.

As for this clonotype: A much larger clone differs by one base, so this may be a read error. The gene calls are TRBV29-1 and TRBJ1-1, with D perhaps TRBD1 (5 bases). Germline V gene data show CDR1 as SQVTM and CDR2 as ANQGSEA. The CDR3 contains 13 residues. DNA of the CDR3: TGCAGCGTTGCAGGGAATGTAAACATTGAAGCTTTCTTT. Translation gives CSVAGNVNIEAFF.